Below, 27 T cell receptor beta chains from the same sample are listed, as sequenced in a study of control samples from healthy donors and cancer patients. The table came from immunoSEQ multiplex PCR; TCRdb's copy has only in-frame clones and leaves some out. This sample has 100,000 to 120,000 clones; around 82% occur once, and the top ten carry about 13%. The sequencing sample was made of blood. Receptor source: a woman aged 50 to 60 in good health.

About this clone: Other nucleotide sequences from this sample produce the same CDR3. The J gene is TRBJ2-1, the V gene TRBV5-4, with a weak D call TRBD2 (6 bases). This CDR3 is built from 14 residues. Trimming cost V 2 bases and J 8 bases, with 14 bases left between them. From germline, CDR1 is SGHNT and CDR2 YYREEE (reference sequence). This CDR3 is CASSLVGGRDEQFF. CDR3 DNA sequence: TGTGCCAGCAGCTTAGTGGGGGGTCGGGATGAGCAGTTCTTC.

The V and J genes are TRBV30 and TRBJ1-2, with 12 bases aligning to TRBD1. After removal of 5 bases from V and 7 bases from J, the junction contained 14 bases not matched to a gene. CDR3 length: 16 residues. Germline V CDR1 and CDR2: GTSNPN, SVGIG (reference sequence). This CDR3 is CAWGTGTGGEVCGYTF. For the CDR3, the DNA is TGTGCCTGGGGGACCGGGACAGGGGGCGAAGTATGTGGCTACACCTTC.

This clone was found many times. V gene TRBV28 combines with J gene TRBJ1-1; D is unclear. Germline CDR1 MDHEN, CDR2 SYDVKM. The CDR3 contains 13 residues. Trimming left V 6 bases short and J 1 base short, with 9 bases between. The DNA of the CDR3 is TGTGCCAGCAGCCCTAACTGGAACACTGAAGCTTTCTTT. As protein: CASSPNWNTEAFF. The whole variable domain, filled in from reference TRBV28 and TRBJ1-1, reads DVKVTQSSRYLVKRTGEKVFLECVQDMDHENMFWYRQDPGLGLRLIYFSYDVKMKEKGDIPEGYSVSREKKERFSLILESASTNQTSMYLCASSPNWNTEAFFGQGTRLTVV.

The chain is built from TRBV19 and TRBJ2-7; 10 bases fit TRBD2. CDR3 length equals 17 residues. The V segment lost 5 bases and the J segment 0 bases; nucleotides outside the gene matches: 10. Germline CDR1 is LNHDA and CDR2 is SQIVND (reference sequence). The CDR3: CASSGGGLAASSYEQYF. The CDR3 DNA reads TGTGCCAGTAGTGGAGGCGGACTAGCGGCCAGCTCCTACGAGCAGTACTTC.

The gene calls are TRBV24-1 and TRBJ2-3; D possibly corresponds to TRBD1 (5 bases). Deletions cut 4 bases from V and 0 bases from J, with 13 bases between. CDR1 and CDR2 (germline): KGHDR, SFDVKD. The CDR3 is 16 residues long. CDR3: CATSDSTTASTDTQYF. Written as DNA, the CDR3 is TGTGCCACCAGTGACTCGACGACAGCTAGCACAGATACGCAGTATTTT.

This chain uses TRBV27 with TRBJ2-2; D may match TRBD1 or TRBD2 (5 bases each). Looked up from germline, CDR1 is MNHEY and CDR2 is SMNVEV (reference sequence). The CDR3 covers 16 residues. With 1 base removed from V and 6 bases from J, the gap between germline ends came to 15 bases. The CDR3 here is CASSLYGTLGAGELFF. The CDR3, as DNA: TGTGCCAGCAGTTTATATGGGACCCTCGGGGCCGGGGAGCTGTTTTTT.

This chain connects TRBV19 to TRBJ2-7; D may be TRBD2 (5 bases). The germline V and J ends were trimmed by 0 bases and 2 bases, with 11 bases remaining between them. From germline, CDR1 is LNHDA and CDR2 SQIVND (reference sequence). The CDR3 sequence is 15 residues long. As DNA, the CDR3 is TGTGCCAGTAGTATAGACATGGCGGGCGCCTACGAGCAGTACTTC. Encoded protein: CASSIDMAGAYEQYF.

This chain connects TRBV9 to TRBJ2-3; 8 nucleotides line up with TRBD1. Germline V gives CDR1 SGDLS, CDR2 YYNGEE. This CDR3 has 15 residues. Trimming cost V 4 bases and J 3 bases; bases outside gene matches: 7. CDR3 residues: CASSLQGGWTDTQYF. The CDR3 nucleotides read TGTGCCAGCAGCCTACAGGGGGGTTGGACAGATACGCAGTATTTT.

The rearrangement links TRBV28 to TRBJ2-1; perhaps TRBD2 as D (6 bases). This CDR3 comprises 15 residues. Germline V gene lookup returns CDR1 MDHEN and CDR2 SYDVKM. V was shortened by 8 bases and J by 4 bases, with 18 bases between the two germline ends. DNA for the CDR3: TGTGCCAGCCGGGGGTCTAGCGAAATTTACAATGAGCAGTTCTTC. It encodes CASRGSSEIYNEQFF.

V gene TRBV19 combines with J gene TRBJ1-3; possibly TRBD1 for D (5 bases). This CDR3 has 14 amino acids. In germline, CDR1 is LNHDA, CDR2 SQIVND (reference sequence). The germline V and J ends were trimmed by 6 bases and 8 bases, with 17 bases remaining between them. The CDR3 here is CASRTQAARDTIYF. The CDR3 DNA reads TGTGCCAGTAGGACACAGGCGGCTCGGGACACCATATATTTT.

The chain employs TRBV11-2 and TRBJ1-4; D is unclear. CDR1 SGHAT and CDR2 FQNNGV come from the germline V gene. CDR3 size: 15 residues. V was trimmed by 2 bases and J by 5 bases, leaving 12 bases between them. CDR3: CASSLLLGENEKLFF. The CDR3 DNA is TGTGCCAGCAGCTTATTGTTAGGCGAGAATGAAAAACTGTTTTTT.

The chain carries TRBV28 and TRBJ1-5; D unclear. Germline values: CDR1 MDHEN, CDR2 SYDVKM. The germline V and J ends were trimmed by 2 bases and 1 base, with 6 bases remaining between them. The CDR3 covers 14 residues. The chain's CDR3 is CASSLSPSNQPQHF. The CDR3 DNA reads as TGTGCCAGCAGTTTAAGCCCAAGCAATCAGCCCCAGCATTTT.

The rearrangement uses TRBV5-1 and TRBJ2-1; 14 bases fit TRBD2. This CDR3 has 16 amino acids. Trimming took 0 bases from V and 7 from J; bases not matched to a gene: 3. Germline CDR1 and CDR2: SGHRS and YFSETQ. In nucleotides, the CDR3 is TGCGCCAGCAGCTTGGACGGGACTAGCGGGAGTAATGAGCAGTTCTTC. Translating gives CASSLDGTSGSNEQFF.

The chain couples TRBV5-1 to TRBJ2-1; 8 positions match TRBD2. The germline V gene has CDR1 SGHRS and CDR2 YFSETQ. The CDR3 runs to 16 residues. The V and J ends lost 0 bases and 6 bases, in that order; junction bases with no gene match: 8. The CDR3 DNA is TGCGCCAGCAGCTTGGAAGGGACTAGACGCCCCAATGAGCAGTTCTTC. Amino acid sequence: CASSLEGTRRPNEQFF.

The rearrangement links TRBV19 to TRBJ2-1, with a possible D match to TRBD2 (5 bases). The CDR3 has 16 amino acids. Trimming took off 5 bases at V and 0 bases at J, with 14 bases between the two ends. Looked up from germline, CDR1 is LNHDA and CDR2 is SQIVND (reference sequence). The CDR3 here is CASSLPLGSSYNEQFF. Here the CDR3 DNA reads TGTGCCAGTAGTCTTCCCCTGGGGAGCTCCTACAATGAGCAGTTCTTC.

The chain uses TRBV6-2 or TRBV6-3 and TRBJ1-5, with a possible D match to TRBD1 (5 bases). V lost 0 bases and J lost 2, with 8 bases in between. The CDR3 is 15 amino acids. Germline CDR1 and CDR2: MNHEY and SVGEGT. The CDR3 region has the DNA TGTGCCAGCAGTTACTCCGGGGGTGGCAATCAGCCCCAGCATTTT. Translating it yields CASSYSGGGNQPQHF.

CDR3: CASSTPLNEKLFF. As DNA, the CDR3 is TGTGCCAGTAGTACCCCGCTTAATGAAAAACTGTTTTTT. The chain uses TRBV19 and TRBJ1-4; D unclear. V was trimmed by 4 bases and J by 4 bases, leaving 7 bases between them. Germline lookup yields CDR1 LNHDA and CDR2 SQIVND (reference sequence). The CDR3 runs to 13 residues.

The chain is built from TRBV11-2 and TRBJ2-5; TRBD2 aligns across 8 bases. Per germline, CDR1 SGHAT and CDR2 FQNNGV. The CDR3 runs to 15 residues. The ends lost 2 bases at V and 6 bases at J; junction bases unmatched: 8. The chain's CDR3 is CASSLLREGGKTQYF. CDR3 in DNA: TGTGCCAGCAGCTTACTACGGGAGGGGGGAAAGACCCAGTACTTC.

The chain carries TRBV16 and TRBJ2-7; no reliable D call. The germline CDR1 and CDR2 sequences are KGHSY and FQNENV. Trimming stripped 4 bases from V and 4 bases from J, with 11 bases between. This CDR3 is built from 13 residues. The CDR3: CASSPRTTYEQYF. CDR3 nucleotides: TGTGCCAGCAGCCCCAGGACCACTTACGAGCAGTACTTC.

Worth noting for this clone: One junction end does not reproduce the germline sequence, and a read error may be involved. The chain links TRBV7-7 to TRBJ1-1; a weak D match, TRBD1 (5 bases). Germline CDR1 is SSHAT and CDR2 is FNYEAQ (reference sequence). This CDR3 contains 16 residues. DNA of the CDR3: TGTGCTAGCAGCTTAGCGCGTGAGGGGCTGAACACTGAAGCTTTCTTT. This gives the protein CASSLAREGLNTEAFF. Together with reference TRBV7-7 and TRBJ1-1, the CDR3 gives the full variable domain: GAGVSQSPRYKVTKRGQDVTLRCDPISSHATLYWYQQALGQGPEFLTYFNYEAQPDKSGLPSDRFSAERPEGSISTLTIQRTEQRDSAMYRCASSLAREGLNTEAFFGQGTRLTVV.

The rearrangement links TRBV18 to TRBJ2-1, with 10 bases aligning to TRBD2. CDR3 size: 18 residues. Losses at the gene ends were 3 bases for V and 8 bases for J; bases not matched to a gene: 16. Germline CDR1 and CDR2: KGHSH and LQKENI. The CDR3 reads CASSPPLEGAGGLDEQFF. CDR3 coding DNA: TGTGCCAGCTCACCGCCCCTCGAGGGAGCGGGAGGGTTAGATGAGCAGTTCTTC.

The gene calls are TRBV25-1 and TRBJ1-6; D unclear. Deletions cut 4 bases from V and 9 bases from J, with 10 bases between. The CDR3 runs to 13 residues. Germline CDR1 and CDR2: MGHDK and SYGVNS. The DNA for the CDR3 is TGTGCCAGCAGTGGGCATGTGGGTTCACCCCTCCACTTT. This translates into CASSGHVGSPLHF.

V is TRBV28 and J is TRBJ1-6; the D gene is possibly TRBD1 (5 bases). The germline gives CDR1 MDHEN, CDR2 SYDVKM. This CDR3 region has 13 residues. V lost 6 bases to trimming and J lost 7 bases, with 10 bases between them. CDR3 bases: TGTGCCAGCAGCCCAGGGCAGAATTCACCCCTCCACTTT. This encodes CASSPGQNSPLHF.

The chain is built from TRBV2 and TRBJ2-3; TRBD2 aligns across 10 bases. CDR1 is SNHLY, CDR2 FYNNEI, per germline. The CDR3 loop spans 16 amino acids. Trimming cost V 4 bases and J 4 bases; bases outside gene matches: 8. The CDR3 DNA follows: TGTGCCAGCAGTGCCGACTCTAGCGGGAGTTCAGATACGCAGTATTTT. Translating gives CASSADSSGSSDTQYF.

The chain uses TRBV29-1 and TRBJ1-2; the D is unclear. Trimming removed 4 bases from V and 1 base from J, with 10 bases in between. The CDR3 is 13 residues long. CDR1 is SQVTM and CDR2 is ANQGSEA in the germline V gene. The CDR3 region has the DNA TGCAGCGTTGCGGTTCTTGGTAACTATGGCTACACCTTC. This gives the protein CSVAVLGNYGYTF.

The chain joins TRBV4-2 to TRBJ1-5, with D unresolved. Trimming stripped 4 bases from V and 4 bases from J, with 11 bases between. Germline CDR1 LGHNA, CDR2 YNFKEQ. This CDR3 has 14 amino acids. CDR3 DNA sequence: TGTGCCAGCAGCCTCGGAGAACGTAATCAGCCCCAGCATTTT. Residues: CASSLGERNQPQHF.

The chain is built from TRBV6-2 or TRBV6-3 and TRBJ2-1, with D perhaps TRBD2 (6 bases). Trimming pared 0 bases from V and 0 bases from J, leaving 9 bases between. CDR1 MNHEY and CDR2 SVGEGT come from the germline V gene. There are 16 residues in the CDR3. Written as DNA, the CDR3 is TGTGCCAGCAGTTACTCTGCGGGACGCTCCTACAATGAGCAGTTCTTC. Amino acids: CASSYSAGRSYNEQFF.